The source of this T cell receptor (beta chain) is a study of T-cell memory formation after mild COVID-19. TCRdb ran MiXCR on the 5' RACE reads and lists one entry per CDR3 protein. This repertoire shows a few hundred thousand distinct CDR3 sequences, around a fifth found once; its top ten account for roughly 23%. The clonotype comes from a man between 18 and 35 years old who had mild COVID-19 (a few samples of this study predate the infection). Cell type and time point are not known. The sequenced sample was PBMCs or a T cell subset sorted from them (not recorded which).

The CDR3 DNA follows: TGTGCCAGCAGTTTAAATTTTCTAGCGGGGGCCACAGATACGCAGTATTTT. It is translated as CASSLNFLAGATDTQYF. This chain joins TRBV27 and TRBJ2-3; 10 positions match TRBD2. The CDR3 length is 17 residues. Germline lookup yields CDR1 MNHEY and CDR2 SMNVEV (reference sequence). V shed 2 bases and J 2 bases; nucleotides not matched to a gene: 7.